The 10 T cell receptor beta chains presented below share a single source sample, sequenced in a study of blood T cell repertoires in COVID-19 (dated by TCRdb to the early 2020s). The protocol used for the library was the immunoSEQ multiplex PCR assay. This immuneACCESS table, as held by TCRdb, lists in-frame sequences with V and J called but not all clones. Of the missing ones, under half trace to an unresolved V gene in checked studies; the others have no known cause. The sample table lists roughly 100,000 clones, 77% of them with a count of one. In total, the top ten clones hold 8.5% to 10% of the sample. Sequenced material: peripheral blood. The receptors originated from a woman of 80 years or more with acute or convalescent COVID-19.

J is TRBJ2-5 and V is TRBV19; 14 nucleotides align to TRBD2. This CDR3 is 15 amino acids long. V trimming: 6 bases; J trimming: 4 bases; junction bases outside the gene matches: 4. Germline lookup yields CDR1 LNHDA and CDR2 SQIVND (reference sequence). In DNA form, the CDR3 reads TGTGCCAGTAGGAGACTAGCGGGGGGGCTAGAGACCCAGTACTTC. Residues: CASRRLAGGLETQYF.

This clone was recorded only once. The chain recombines TRBV28 with TRBJ1-1, with TRBD1 identical over 10 bases. V was pared by 4 bases and J by 0 bases, with 5 bases of the junction left unmatched. Germline CDR1 MDHEN, CDR2 SYDVKM. This CDR3 has 16 amino acids. CDR3 DNA sequence: TGTGCCAGCAGTTCCCGGGACAGGGGTATGAACACTGAAGCTTTCTTT. It encodes CASSSRDRGMNTEAFF.

This clone appeared a few times. The DNA for the CDR3 is TGTGCCAGCAGTTTATGGGGGACAGGAAACACCATATATTTT. Translation gives CASSLWGTGNTIYF. The chain carries TRBV28 and TRBJ1-3; possibly TRBD1 for D (6 bases). V was clipped by 0 bases and J by 4 bases, with 7 bases between them. Germline CDR1 reads MDHEN; CDR2 reads SYDVKM. The CDR3 extends over 14 amino acids. Using reference TRBV28 and TRBJ1-3 for the parts outside the CDR3, the full variable domain is DVKVTQSSRYLVKRTGEKVFLECVQDMDHENMFWYRQDPGLGLRLIYFSYDVKMKEKGDIPEGYSVSREKKERFSLILESASTNQTSMYLCASSLWGTGNTIYFGEGSWLTVV.

The chain combines TRBV7-2 with TRBJ2-3, with TRBD2 matching over 11 bases. With V trimmed by 5 bases and J by 0 bases, 10 bases remained unmatched. Germline V gene lookup returns CDR1 SGHTA and CDR2 FQGNSA. The CDR3 has 18 amino acids. The CDR3: CASSPLWSSGRSTDTQYF. The CDR3 region has the DNA TGTGCCAGCAGCCCCCTTTGGTCTAGCGGGAGGAGCACAGATACGCAGTATTTT.

The rearrangement joins TRBV29-1 to TRBJ2-5, with D maybe TRBD1 (5 bases). V gave up 3 bases and J gave up 5 bases, with 16 bases separating them. Germline-derived CDR1 and CDR2 are SQVTM and ANQGSEA. The CDR3 has 14 residues. The CDR3 bases are TGCAGCGTTGAGGGGCAGGGTAGGTTGGAGACCCAGTACTTC. This gives the protein CSVEGQGRLETQYF.

V is TRBV27 and J is TRBJ2-7; 10 bases line up with TRBD1. V shed 4 bases and J 3 bases; nucleotides not matched to a gene: 6. The CDR3 has 15 amino acids. Looked up from germline, CDR1 is MNHEY and CDR2 is SMNVEV (reference sequence). The CDR3 sequence is CASSSTGGSNYEQYF. The CDR3 region has the DNA TGTGCCAGCAGTTCGACAGGGGGCTCAAACTACGAGCAGTACTTC.

The chain carries TRBV4-3 and TRBJ2-2; 7 positions agree with TRBD2. V trimming: 0 bases; J trimming: 8 bases; junction bases outside the gene matches: 3. Germline CDR1 LGHNA, CDR2 YSLEER. The CDR3 length is 14 residues. The CDR3 region is CASSQDGGMGELFF. The DNA of the CDR3 is TGCGCCAGCAGCCAAGACGGGGGGATGGGGGAGCTGTTTTTT.

J is TRBJ1-1 and V is TRBV5-4; possible D gene TRBD1, 5 bases. Germline values: CDR1 SGHNT, CDR2 YYREEE (reference sequence). The V gene lost 2 bases and the J gene lost 3 bases, with 11 bases spanning the gap. The CDR3 is made up of 14 amino acids. The CDR3 spells CASSFSGSDTEAFF. The CDR3 DNA sequence: TGTGCCAGCAGCTTCTCAGGGTCCGACACTGAAGCTTTCTTT.

The V and J genes are TRBV6-4 and TRBJ2-5; 7 nucleotides match TRBD2. The CDR3 runs to 15 residues. Germline V gene lookup returns CDR1 MRHNA and CDR2 SNTAGT. Germline trimming cut 5 bases from V and 4 bases from J; bases unmatched to any gene: 10. The CDR3 reads CASSYNGGTGETQYF. In DNA form, the CDR3 reads TGTGCCAGCAGTTATAACGGGGGGACGGGAGAGACCCAGTACTTC.

V is TRBV6-5 and J is TRBJ2-1; 9 bases match TRBD1. This CDR3 is built from 14 residues. Trimming cost V 5 bases and J 9 bases; bases outside gene matches: 8. In germline, CDR1 is MNHEY, CDR2 SVGAGI. The CDR3 protein is CASSKVQGASEQFF. The CDR3 nucleotides read TGTGCCAGCAGTAAGGTACAGGGGGCTTCTGAGCAGTTCTTC.